The 17 T cell receptor beta chains below all came from one sample that was sequenced in a study of blood T cell repertoires in COVID-19. The data were produced by immunoSEQ multiplex PCR, yet TCRdb's version contains in-frame clones alone and is incomplete. Of about 81,000 clones detected, around 89% appear once; the ten largest clones hold roughly an eighth. What was sequenced was peripheral blood. The receptors come from a man between 65 and 80 years old with active or convalescent COVID-19.

The rearrangement uses TRBV30 and TRBJ1-1, with no clear D. V lost 8 bases, J lost 10 bases, and 17 bases lay in between. This CDR3 is 11 amino acids long. Germline values: CDR1 GTSNPN, CDR2 SVGIG (reference sequence). The CDR3: CAALRGSRAFF. In nucleotides, the CDR3 is TGTGCCGCCCTACGAGGGAGTCGAGCTTTCTTT.

DNA of the CDR3: TGTGCCAGCAGCGTCCGAGGGGGGGGTGAAAAACTGTTTTTT. It translates to CASSVRGGGEKLFF. The chain joins TRBV7-2 to TRBJ1-4, with D maybe TRBD1 (6 bases). V was shortened by 5 bases and J by 7 bases, with 14 bases between the two germline ends. Per germline, CDR1 SGHTA and CDR2 FQGNSA. The length of the CDR3 is 14 residues.

V gene TRBV13 combines with J gene TRBJ1-6, with D uncertain. Trimming stripped 0 bases from V and 6 bases from J, with 12 bases between. The CDR3 has 16 amino acids. Germline CDR1 is PRHDT and CDR2 is FYEKMQ (reference sequence). The CDR3 spells CASSLGAGGFNSPLHF. Here the CDR3 DNA reads TGTGCCAGCAGCTTAGGGGCAGGAGGATTTAATTCACCCCTCCACTTT.

The rearrangement uses TRBV18 and TRBJ2-5, with unresolved D. This CDR3 has 14 residues. V lost 0 bases to trimming and J lost 1 base, with 6 bases between them. Looked up from germline, CDR1 is KGHSH and CDR2 is LQKENI. The DNA of the CDR3 is TGTGCCAGCTCACCACCCTCTACCCAAGAGACCCAGTACTTC. Its protein is CASSPPSTQETQYF.

The chain has TRBV7-2 and TRBJ1-2; D gene unclear. V was clipped by 1 base and J by 4 bases, with 10 bases between them. The CDR3 spans 14 residues. Per germline, CDR1 SGHTA and CDR2 FQGNSA. CDR3: CASSLDPGIYGYTF. The CDR3, as DNA: TGTGCCAGCAGCTTAGACCCCGGGATCTATGGCTACACCTTC.

This clone has a single count. V gene TRBV14 combines with J gene TRBJ1-2; unclear D gene. Germline V gene data show CDR1 as SGHDN and CDR2 as FVKESK. CDR3 size: 14 residues. Trimming stripped 4 bases from V and 4 bases from J, with 13 bases between. The CDR3 nucleotides read TGTGCCAGCAGCCCGGCAGGACTGGGCTATGGCTACACCTTC. Amino acids: CASSPAGLGYGYTF.

The chain links TRBV12-3 or TRBV12-4 to TRBJ2-6; D unresolved. This CDR3 contains 12 residues. The germline V and J ends were trimmed by 10 bases and 4 bases, with 8 bases remaining between them. The CDR3 protein is CATLWGANVLTF. The CDR3 bases are TGTGCCACCCTATGGGGGGCCAACGTCCTGACTTTC.

The chain uses TRBV28 and TRBJ1-3; weak D call: TRBD1 (6 bases). Trimming pared 4 bases from V and 0 bases from J, leaving 16 bases between. The CDR3 consists of 17 residues. Germline V gene sequence: CDR1 MDHEN, CDR2 SYDVKM. CDR3 bases: TGTGCCAGCAGTTCCCCGACAGGCGGAAGCTCTGGAAACACCATATATTTT. Protein: CASSSPTGGSSGNTIYF. Looking up the rest from reference TRBV28 and TRBJ1-3 gives the full variable domain: DVKVTQSSRYLVKRTGEKVFLECVQDMDHENMFWYRQDPGLGLRLIYFSYDVKMKEKGDIPEGYSVSREKKERFSLILESASTNQTSMYLCASSSPTGGSSGNTIYFGEGSWLTVV.

V and J are TRBV11-2 and TRBJ1-2; 8 bases align to TRBD1. Trimming at V came to 5 bases and at J to 2 bases, leaving 13 bases not matched to a gene. Germline CDR1 is SGHAT and CDR2 is FQNNGV. CDR3 size: 17 residues. For the CDR3, the DNA is TGTGCCAGCAGCACGTCGACAGGGGTCGCGATAAACTATGGCTACACCTTC. Translation gives CASSTSTGVAINYGYTF.

V is TRBV28 and J is TRBJ1-4, with a weak D call TRBD1 (5 bases). In germline, CDR1 is MDHEN, CDR2 SYDVKM. The CDR3 totals 13 residues. Trimming removed 10 bases at V and 1 base at J, with 10 bases between. The CDR3 DNA follows: TGTGCCACTCTAGACAGAACTAATGAAAAACTGTTTTTT. This encodes CATLDRTNEKLFF. Looking up the rest from reference TRBV28 and TRBJ1-4 gives the full variable domain: DVKVTQSSRYLVKRTGEKVFLECVQDMDHENMFWYRQDPGLGLRLIYFSYDVKMKEKGDIPEGYSVSREKKERFSLILESASTNQTSMYLCATLDRTNEKLFFGSGTQLSVL.

The chain employs TRBV7-2 and TRBJ2-5; 7 nucleotides agree with TRBD2. Germline CDR1 is SGHTA and CDR2 is FQGNSA. This CDR3 spans 16 amino acids. The V and J ends lost 1 base and 2 bases, in that order; junction bases with no gene match: 7. CDR3 in amino acids: CASSLGAGRGQETQYF. DNA for the CDR3: TGTGCCAGCAGCTTAGGGGCAGGGAGGGGTCAAGAGACCCAGTACTTC.

The chain carries TRBV7-2 and TRBJ1-5; D call uncertain. Looked up from germline, CDR1 is SGHTA and CDR2 is FQGNSA. The CDR3 sequence is 18 residues long. The V and J ends lost 5 bases and 0 bases respectively, with 20 bases between them. The CDR3 DNA reads as TGTGCCAGCAGCCAGGAGGTCGGAGGTCACTATAGCAATCAGCCCCAGCATTTT. Translating it yields CASSQEVGGHYSNQPQHF.

This chain links TRBV7-2 with TRBJ2-1; maybe TRBD2 (5 bases). The length of the CDR3 is 16 residues. V shed 1 base and J shed 1 base, with 11 bases lying between them. Looked up from germline, CDR1 is SGHTA and CDR2 is FQGNSA. CDR3 sequence (DNA): TGTGCCAGCAGCTTAGTGCTAGCCCTATCCTACAATGAGCAGTTCTTC. Translating it yields CASSLVLALSYNEQFF. Variable domain in full (rest from reference TRBV7-2 and TRBJ2-1): GAGVSQSPSNKVTEKGKDVELRCDPISGHTALYWYRQSLGQGLEFLIYFQGNSAPDKSGLPSDRFSAERTGGSVSTLTIQRTQQEDSAVYLCASSLVLALSYNEQFFGPGTRLTVL.

The chain employs TRBV7-2 and TRBJ2-2, with 8 bases fitting TRBD2. Losses at the gene ends were 1 base for V and 5 bases for J; bases not matched to a gene: 6. The length of the CDR3 is 16 residues. Germline loops: CDR1 SGHTA, CDR2 FQGNSA. The CDR3 is CASSLGPGGYTGELFF. CDR3 sequence (DNA): TGTGCCAGCAGCTTAGGTCCGGGGGGGTATACCGGGGAGCTGTTTTTT. Full variable domain (missing parts from reference TRBV7-2 and TRBJ2-2): GAGVSQSPSNKVTEKGKDVELRCDPISGHTALYWYRQSLGQGLEFLIYFQGNSAPDKSGLPSDRFSAERTGGSVSTLTIQRTQQEDSAVYLCASSLGPGGYTGELFFGEGSRLTVL.

The CDR3 DNA is TGTGCCAGCTCACCAGAGTTGGGCTGGGAGTACTTC. This sequence encodes CASSPELGWEYF. The J gene is TRBJ2-7, the V gene TRBV18; unclear D gene. The CDR3 has 12 residues. Trimming shortened V by 2 bases and J by 11 bases, and 13 bases separated the two germline ends. Germline CDR1 KGHSH, CDR2 LQKENI.

V and J are TRBV4-1 and TRBJ2-7, with a weak D call TRBD2 (5 bases). This CDR3 is built from 14 residues. CDR1 is MGHRA and CDR2 is YSYEKL in the germline V gene. Trimming pared 1 base from V and 1 base from J, leaving 8 bases between. The CDR3 reads CASSQVGGSYEQYF. In nucleotides, the CDR3 is TGCGCCAGCAGCCAAGTGGGCGGGTCCTACGAGCAGTACTTC.

V and J are TRBV19 and TRBJ2-3, with TRBD2 as a possible D gene (6 bases). CDR3 size: 19 residues. Germline CDR1 LNHDA, CDR2 SQIVND (reference sequence). V was pared by 3 bases and J by 0 bases, with 22 bases between. CDR3 amino acids: CASSIRRLRGEASTDTQYF. The CDR3 DNA reads as TGTGCCAGTAGTATTCGCCGTTTGAGAGGGGAGGCTAGCACAGATACGCAGTATTTT. Variable domain in full (rest from reference TRBV19 and TRBJ2-3): DGGITQSPKYLFRKEGQNVTLSCEQNLNHDAMYWYRQDPGQGLRLIYYSQIVNDFQKGDIAEGYSVSREKKESFPLTVTSAQKNPTAFYLCASSIRRLRGEASTDTQYFGPGTRLTVL.